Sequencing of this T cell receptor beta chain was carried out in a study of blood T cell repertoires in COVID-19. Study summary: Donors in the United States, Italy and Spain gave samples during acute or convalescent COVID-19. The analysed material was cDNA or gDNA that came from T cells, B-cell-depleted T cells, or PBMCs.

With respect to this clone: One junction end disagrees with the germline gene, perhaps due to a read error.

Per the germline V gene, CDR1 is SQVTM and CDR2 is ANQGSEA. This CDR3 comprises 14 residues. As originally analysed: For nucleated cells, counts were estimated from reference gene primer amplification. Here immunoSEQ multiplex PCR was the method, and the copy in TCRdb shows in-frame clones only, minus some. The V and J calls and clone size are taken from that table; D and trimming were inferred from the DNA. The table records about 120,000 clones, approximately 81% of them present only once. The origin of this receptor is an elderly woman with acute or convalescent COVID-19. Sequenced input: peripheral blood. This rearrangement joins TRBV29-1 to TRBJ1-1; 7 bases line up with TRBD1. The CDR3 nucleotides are TGCAGCTCGGCGGGACCGACAGGGAACCCTGAAGCTTTCTTT. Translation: CSSAGPTGNPEAFF.